What follows is one T cell receptor beta chain and its context. Its antigen is not identified. The data are from a study of shared clonotypes between healthy human individuals. Study-wide points: In the sorted subsets, rarefaction showed sequencing was incomplete despite large depth.

V was pared by 0 bases and J by 10 bases, with 9 bases of the junction left unmatched. Germline V gene data show CDR1 as MNHEY and CDR2 as SVGAGI. This CDR3 has 16 amino acids. Method: immunoSEQ multiplex PCR; TCRdb's copy keeps in-frame clones and lacks some. The sample shows a few million clones, more than 90% of them seen only once. The sequence was obtained from a man younger than 35 in good health. The chain uses TRBV6-5 and TRBJ1-6; 7 bases map to TRBD1. The sample was naive CD4+ T cells sorted from blood. The subset: CD45RA+ positively selected. The CDR3 nucleotides are TGTGCCAGCAGTTACTCGTATGACAGGGATCGATCACCCCTCCACTTT. Translated: CASSYSYDRDRSPLHF.